The present T cell receptor (beta chain) was sequenced within a study of a mutant IDH1 vaccine in newly diagnosed glioma. Study details: The vaccination schedule gave patients eight doses in weeks 1, 3, 5, 7, 11, 15, 19 and 23. Before enrollment, patients got radiotherapy alone, temozolomide alone, or mostly the combination.

The repertoire was sequenced with immunoSEQ multiplex PCR; TCRdb's copy has only in-frame clones and lacks some. The table shows about 26,000 clones, with more than 65% occurring only once. Study outcomes and limitations: Shifts in the top peripheral T cell clonotypes seemed unrelated to pseudoprogression. Among all patients, vaccine-induced immune responses occurred in around 93%.

Notes on this clone: The antigen remains undetermined.

This sample's time point: week 5, during vaccination. With topical imiquimod, each dose of the vaccine consisted of 300 ug of mutant IDH1 20-mer peptide. The germline V gene encodes CDR1 SGHTA and CDR2 FQGNSA. Trimming removed 5 bases at V and 3 bases at J, with 16 bases between. The CDR3 is 16 residues long. The specimen was PBMCs, collected from a glioma patient whose treatment included an IDH1 peptide vaccine. The receptor was isolated from a middle-aged man with glioma. Some clones in this sample may be carry-over from other donors' samples. The rearrangement joins TRBV7-2 to TRBJ2-2; the D is unclear. This chain's CDR3 is CASSPRGAQDTGELFF. CDR3 coding DNA: TGTGCCAGCAGCCCTCGCGGAGCGCAAGACACCGGGGAGCTGTTTTTT.